These T cell receptor beta chains were read from a single sample in a study of shared clonotypes between healthy human individuals. Measured with immunoSEQ multiplex PCR; TCRdb has only the in-frame clones, and not every one. The table includes around 2,000,000 clones, 85% to 95% detected once. The sequencing sample was made of naive CD8+ T cells sorted from blood. The receptors were gathered from a man aged 18 to 30 in good health. CDR3s include the opening cysteine and the closing phenylalanine or tryptophan. A D gene is named only where the DNA matches it firmly. The size entry is marked missing in some rows and otherwise reads once, few, many or a size class.

D gene | clone size | J gene | V gene | CDR3 DNA | CDR3 protein
TRBD1 | - | TRBJ2-7 | TRBV11-2 | TGTGCCAGCAGCTTGGGCCCCGGGACAGGGGACTACGAGCAGTACTTC | CASSLGPGTGDYEQYF
TRBD2 | once | TRBJ2-7 | TRBV9 | TGTGCCAGCAGCGCGGGACTAGCGGGATCCTACGAGCAGTACTTC | CASSAGLAGSYEQYF
- | - | TRBJ2-7 | TRBV5-1 | TGCGCCAGCAGCTTGGATCGCTCCTACGAGCAGTACTTC | CASSLDRSYEQYF
TRBD1 | - | TRBJ1-4 | TRBV9 | TGTGCCAGCAGCCCCACCCGGGACAGTGCAACTAATGAAAAACTGTTTTTT | CASSPTRDSATNEKLFF
TRBD1 | - | TRBJ2-7 | TRBV7-9 | TGTGCCAGCAGCATTGGGACAGGGGGCTGGTACGAGCAGTACTTC | CASSIGTGGWYEQYF
- | once | TRBJ1-5 | TRBV7-9 | TGTGCCAGTGGAATGGAGGGGTTAAGCAATCAGCCCCAGCATTTT | CASGMEGLSNQPQHF
TRBD2 | - | TRBJ2-1 | TRBV7-3 | TGTGCCAGCAGCTTAGGACTAGCGGGGGACAATGAGCAGTTCTTC | CASSLGLAGDNEQFF
TRBD2 | - | TRBJ2-7 | TRBV10-2 | TGCGCCAGCAGTGAGGGAGCGGGAGGACGTGAAGAGCAGTACTTC | CASSEGAGGREEQYF
TRBD1 | - | TRBJ1-5 | TRBV4-1 | TGCGCCAGCAGCCCACCGGGACAGCCGAATCAGCCCCAGCATTTT | CASSPPGQPNQPQHF
- | - | TRBJ2-1 | TRBV13 | TGTGCCAGCAGCTTTCAGGGTATCAATGAGCAGTTCTTC | CASSFQGINEQFF
TRBD1 | - | TRBJ2-7 | TRBV4-1 | TGCGCCAGCAGCCCGTTCTCGGGACAGGGGACCTACGAGCAGTACTTC | CASSPFSGQGTYEQYF
- | - | TRBJ2-1 | TRBV19 | TGTGCCAGTAGTTTAGTGATCCACAATGAGCAGTTCTTC | CASSLVIHNEQFF
- | - | TRBJ2-1 | TRBV6-1 | TGTGCCAGCAGTGAACGTGAGGGTTACTTCATTGAGCAGTTCTTC | CASSEREGYFIEQFF
- | - | TRBJ2-1 | TRBV27 | TGTGCCAGCAGCCCCTCAGGAAACAATGAGCAGTTCTTC | CASSPSGNNEQFF
TRBD1 | - | TRBJ2-7 | TRBV11-2 | TGTGCCAGCAGTGGGGAACAGGGGGCGTACGAGCAGTACTTC | CASSGEQGAYEQYF
TRBD2 | - | TRBJ2-7 | TRBV11-2 | TGTGCCAGCAGCTTACTAGCGGGGGCAGGTTTTATAGAGCAGTACTTC | CASSLLAGAGFIEQYF
- | few | TRBJ1-1 | TRBV11-2 | TGTGCCAGCAGCTTAGGGACTGAAGCTTTCTTT | CASSLGTEAFF
TRBD2 | - | TRBJ2-7 | TRBV9 | TGTGCCAGCAGCGTGACTAGCGGGGCCTCCTACGAGCAGTACTTC | CASSVTSGASYEQYF
TRBD1 | - | TRBJ2-1 | TRBV10-3 | TGTGCCATCAGTGAACCCGGGACAGCTTACAATGAGCAGTTCTTC | CAISEPGTAYNEQFF
- | - | TRBJ2-2 | TRBV27 | TGTGCCAGCACCCTGGGAACCGGGGAGCTGTTTTTT | CASTLGTGELFF
- | - | TRBJ2-4 | TRBV7-9 | TGTGCCAGCAGCTCCCGGCCGGACATTCAGTACTTC | CASSSRPDIQYF
TRBD2 | - | TRBJ2-1 | TRBV11-2 | TGTGCCAGCAGCTTACGGACTAGCGGTTACAATGAGCAGTTCTTC | CASSLRTSGYNEQFF
- | - | TRBJ2-2 | TRBV5-4 | TGTGCCAGCAGTTACCCGGGACAAAACACCGGGGAGCTGTTTTTT | CASSYPGQNTGELFF
- | - | TRBJ2-7 | TRBV29-1 | TGCAGCGTTTCAGGGGGGGAATCCTACGAGCAGTACTTC | CSVSGGESYEQYF
- | - | TRBJ2-2 | TRBV27 | TGTGCCAGCACGGACTCTTTCCCGGGGCTGTTTTTT | CASTDSFPGLFF